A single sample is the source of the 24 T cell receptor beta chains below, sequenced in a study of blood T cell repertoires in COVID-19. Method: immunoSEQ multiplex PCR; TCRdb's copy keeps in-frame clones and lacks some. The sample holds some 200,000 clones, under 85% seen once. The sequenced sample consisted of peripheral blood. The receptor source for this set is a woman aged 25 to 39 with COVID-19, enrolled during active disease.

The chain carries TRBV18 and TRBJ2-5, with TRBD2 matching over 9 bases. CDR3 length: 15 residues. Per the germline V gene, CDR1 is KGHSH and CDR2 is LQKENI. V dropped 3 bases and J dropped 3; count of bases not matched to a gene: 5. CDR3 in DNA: TGTGCCAGCTCACCTGTAGTAGCGGGAGAAGAGACCCAGTACTTC. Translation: CASSPVVAGEETQYF.

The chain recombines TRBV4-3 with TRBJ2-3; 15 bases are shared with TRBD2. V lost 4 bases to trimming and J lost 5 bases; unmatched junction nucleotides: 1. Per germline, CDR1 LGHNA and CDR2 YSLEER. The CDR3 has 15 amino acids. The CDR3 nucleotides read TGCGCCAGCAGCCGGGGACTAGCGGGGGGAGATACGCAGTATTTT. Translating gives CASSRGLAGGDTQYF.

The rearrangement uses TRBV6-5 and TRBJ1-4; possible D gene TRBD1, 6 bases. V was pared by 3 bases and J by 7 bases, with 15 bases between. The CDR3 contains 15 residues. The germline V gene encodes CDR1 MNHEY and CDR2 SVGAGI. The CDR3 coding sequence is TGTGCCAGCAGTTATTTGGGGGCGCGAGGTGAAAAACTGTTTTTT. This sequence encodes CASSYLGARGEKLFF.

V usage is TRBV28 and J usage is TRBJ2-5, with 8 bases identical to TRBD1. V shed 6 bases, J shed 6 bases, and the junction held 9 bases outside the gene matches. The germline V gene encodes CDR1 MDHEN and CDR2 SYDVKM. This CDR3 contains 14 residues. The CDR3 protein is CASRSAGGLKTQYF. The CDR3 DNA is TGTGCCAGCAGGTCCGCAGGGGGCCTGAAGACCCAGTACTTC.

CDR3 residues: CASSDRDYGYTF. The DNA for the CDR3 is TGTGCCAGCAGTGACAGGGACTATGGCTACACCTTC. The rearrangement uses TRBV11-2 and TRBJ1-2, with 7 bases aligning to TRBD1. CDR3 length: 12 residues. The junction had 1 base not matched to a gene; V was cut back by 6 bases and J by 3 bases. CDR1 SGHAT and CDR2 FQNNGV come from the germline V gene. The entire variable domain, with the rest obtained from reference TRBV11-2 and TRBJ1-2, is as follows: EAGVAQSPRYKIIEKRQSVAFWCNPISGHATLYWYQQILGQGPKLLIQFQNNGVVDDSQLPKDRFSAERLKGVDSTLKIQPAKLEDSAVYLCASSDRDYGYTFGSGTRLTVV.

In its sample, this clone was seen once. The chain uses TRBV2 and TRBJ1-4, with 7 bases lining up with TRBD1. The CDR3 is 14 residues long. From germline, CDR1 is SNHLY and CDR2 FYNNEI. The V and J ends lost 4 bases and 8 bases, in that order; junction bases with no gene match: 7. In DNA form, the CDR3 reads TGTGCCAGCAGTGCCCATGGGACAGACGAAAAACTGTTTTTT. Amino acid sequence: CASSAHGTDEKLFF.

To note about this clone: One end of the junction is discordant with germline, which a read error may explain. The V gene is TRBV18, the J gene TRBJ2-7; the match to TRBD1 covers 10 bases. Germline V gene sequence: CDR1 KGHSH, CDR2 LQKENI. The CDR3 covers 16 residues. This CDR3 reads CASSPSRGQGSSEQYF. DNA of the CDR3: TGTGCCAGCTCACCAAGTCGGGGACAGGGGTCCTCCGAGCAGTACTTC.

The CDR3 is CASSSGTGITGANVLTF. CDR3 nucleotide sequence: TGTGCCAGCAGCTCCGGGACAGGGATAACTGGGGCCAACGTCCTGACTTTC. V and J are TRBV11-3 and TRBJ2-6; 9 positions agree with TRBD1. Germline V CDR1 and CDR2: SGHNT, YENEEA. This CDR3 is 17 amino acids long. V lost 4 bases to trimming and J lost 2 bases; unmatched junction nucleotides: 6.

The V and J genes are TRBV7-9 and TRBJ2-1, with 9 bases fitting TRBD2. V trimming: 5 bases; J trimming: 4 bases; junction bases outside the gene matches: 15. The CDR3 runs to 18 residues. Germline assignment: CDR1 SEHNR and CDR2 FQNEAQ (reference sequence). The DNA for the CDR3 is TGTGCCAGCAGCGGGGGGACGTCTAGCGGGGATCGGTACAATGAGCAGTTCTTC. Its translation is CASSGGTSSGDRYNEQFF.

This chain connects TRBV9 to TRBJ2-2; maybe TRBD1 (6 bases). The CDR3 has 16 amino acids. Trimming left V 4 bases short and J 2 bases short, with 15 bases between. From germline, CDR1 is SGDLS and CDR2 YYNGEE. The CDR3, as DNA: TGTGCCAGCAGCCCGTCAAGGGGGATAAACACCGGGGAGCTGTTTTTT. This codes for CASSPSRGINTGELFF.

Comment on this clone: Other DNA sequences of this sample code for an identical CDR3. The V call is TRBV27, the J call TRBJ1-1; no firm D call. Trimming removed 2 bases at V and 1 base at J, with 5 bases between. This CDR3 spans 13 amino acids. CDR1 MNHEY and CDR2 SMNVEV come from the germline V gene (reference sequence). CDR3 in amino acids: CASSLGRNTEAFF. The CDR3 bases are TGTGCCAGCAGTTTAGGTAGGAACACTGAAGCTTTCTTT.

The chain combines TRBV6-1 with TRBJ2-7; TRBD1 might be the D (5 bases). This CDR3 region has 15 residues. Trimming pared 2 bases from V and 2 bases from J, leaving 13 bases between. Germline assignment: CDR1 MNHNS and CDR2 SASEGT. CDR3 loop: CASSEIGRVAYEQYF. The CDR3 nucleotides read TGTGCCAGCAGTGAAATCGGCAGGGTGGCCTACGAGCAGTACTTC.

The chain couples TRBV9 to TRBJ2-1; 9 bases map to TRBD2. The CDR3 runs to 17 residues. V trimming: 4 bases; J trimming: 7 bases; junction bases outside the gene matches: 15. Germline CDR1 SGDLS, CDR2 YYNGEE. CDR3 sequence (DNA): TGTGCCAGCAGCCCTGGGGCTAGCGGGGAGGTGAGGAATGAGCAGTTCTTC. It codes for CASSPGASGEVRNEQFF.

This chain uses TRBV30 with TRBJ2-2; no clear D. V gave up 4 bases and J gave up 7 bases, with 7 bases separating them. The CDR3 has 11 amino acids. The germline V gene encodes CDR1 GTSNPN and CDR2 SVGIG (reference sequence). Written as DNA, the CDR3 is TGTGCCTGGACCGCGTTCGGGGAGCTGTTTTTT. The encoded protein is CAWTAFGELFF.

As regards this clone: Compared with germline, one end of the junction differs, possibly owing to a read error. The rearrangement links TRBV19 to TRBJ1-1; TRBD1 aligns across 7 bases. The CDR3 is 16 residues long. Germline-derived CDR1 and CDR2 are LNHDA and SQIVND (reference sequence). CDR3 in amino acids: CASRSETGRKNPEAFF. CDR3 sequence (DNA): TGTGCCAGTAGGTCAGAGACAGGGCGGAAGAACCCTGAAGCTTTCTTT. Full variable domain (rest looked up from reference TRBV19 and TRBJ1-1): DGGITQSPKYLFRKEGQNVTLSCEQNLNHDAMYWYRQDPGQGLRLIYYSQIVNDFQKGDIAEGYSVSREKKESFPLTVTSAQKNPTAFYLCASRSETGRKNPEAFFGQGTRLTVV.

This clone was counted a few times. This CDR3 is CASSGQGQGNTEAFF. The CDR3 nucleotides are TGTGCCAGCAGCGGCCAAGGACAGGGGAACACTGAAGCTTTCTTT. This chain connects TRBV2 to TRBJ1-1, with 8 bases aligning to TRBD1. V dropped 6 bases and J dropped 1; count of bases not matched to a gene: 7. Germline lookup yields CDR1 SNHLY and CDR2 FYNNEI. This CDR3 region has 15 residues.

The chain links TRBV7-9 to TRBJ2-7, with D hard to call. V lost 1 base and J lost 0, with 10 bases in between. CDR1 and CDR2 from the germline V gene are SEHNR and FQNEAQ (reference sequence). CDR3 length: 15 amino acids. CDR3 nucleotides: TGTGCCAGCAGCTTAGGATCCCCCAGCTCCTACGAGCAGTACTTC. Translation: CASSLGSPSSYEQYF.

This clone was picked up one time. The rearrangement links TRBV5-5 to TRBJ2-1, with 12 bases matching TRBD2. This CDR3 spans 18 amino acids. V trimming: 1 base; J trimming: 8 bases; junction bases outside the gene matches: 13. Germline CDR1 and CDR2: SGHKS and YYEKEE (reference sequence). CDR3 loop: CASSLIPSSGRGRDEQFF. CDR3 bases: TGTGCCAGCAGCTTGATTCCTTCTAGCGGGAGGGGCAGGGATGAGCAGTTCTTC.

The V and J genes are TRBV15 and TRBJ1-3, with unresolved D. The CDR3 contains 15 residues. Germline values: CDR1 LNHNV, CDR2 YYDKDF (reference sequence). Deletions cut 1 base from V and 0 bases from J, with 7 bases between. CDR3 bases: TGTGCCACCAGCAGAGGCCGGGACTCTGGAAACACCATATATTTT. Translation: CATSRGRDSGNTIYF.

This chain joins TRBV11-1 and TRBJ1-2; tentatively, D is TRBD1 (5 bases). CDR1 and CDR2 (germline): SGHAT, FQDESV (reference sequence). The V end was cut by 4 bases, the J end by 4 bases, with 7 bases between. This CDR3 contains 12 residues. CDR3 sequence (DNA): TGTGCCAGCAGCTATCAGGGCTATGGCTACACCTTC. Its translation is CASSYQGYGYTF.

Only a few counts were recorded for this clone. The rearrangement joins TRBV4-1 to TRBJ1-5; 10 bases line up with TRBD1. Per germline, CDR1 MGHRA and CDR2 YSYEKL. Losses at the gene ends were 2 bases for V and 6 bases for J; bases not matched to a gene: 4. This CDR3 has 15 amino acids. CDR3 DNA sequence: TGCGCCAGCAGCCAACCGGGACAGGGGATTCAGCCCCAGCATTTT. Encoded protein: CASSQPGQGIQPQHF.

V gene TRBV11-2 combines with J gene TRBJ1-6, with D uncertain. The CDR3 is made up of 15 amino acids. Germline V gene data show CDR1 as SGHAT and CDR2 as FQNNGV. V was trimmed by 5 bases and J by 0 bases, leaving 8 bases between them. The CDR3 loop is CASSGGSSYNSPLHF. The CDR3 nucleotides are TGTGCCAGCAGCGGAGGAAGCTCCTATAATTCACCCCTCCACTTT.

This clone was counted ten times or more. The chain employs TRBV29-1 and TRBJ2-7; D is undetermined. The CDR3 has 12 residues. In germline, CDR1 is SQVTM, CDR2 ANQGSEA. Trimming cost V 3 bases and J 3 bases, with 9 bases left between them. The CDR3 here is CSVEVSHYEQYF. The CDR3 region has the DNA TGCAGCGTTGAGGTCAGTCACTACGAGCAGTACTTC.

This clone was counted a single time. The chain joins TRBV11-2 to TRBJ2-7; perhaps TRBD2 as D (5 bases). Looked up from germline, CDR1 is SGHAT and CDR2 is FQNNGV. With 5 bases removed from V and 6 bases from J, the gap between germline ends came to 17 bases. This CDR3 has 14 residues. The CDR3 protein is CASSPGIRAGEQYF. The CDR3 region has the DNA TGTGCCAGCAGCCCCGGGATTCGGGCAGGCGAGCAGTACTTC.